This TCR beta chain was found in a study of T cell responses to AZD1222 COVID-19 vaccine. Study-wide background: Second-dose timings of about 4 or about 12 weeks were pooled. Study-level results: The study sampled repertoires only after the peak T cell response.

In the case of this clone: Its antigen is unidentified.

The germline V gene encodes CDR1 SGHTS and CDR2 YDEGEE. V was cut by 4 bases and J by 0 bases, with 14 bases left in between. CDR3 length equals 15 residues. Sequencing was performed with immunoSEQ multiplex PCR; in TCRdb, only in-frame clones are kept and a portion is missing. The sample holds 180,000 or so clones, 88% seen once. The V call is TRBV5-8, the J call TRBJ2-7; D may be TRBD1 (5 bases). This clonotype was sampled from an adult in good health. Material: peripheral blood, obtained on day 0 of AZD1222 vaccination. The CDR3 reads CASSLTTESSYEQYF. CDR3 coding DNA: TGTGCCAGCAGCCTCACGACAGAGAGCTCCTACGAGCAGTACTTC.